The clone carrying this T cell receptor beta chain came up many times. What it binds is unknown. With 4 bases clipped from V and 6 bases from J, the junction kept 7 bases outside the gene matches. The CDR3 is made up of 14 amino acids. Germline V gene lookup returns CDR1 SGHVS and CDR2 FQNEAQ. This sample stems from a study of T cells in Graves' hyperthyroidism and ophthalmopathy. TCR beta CDR3 region amplification was performed from RNA transcripts. In the first-round RT-PCR of the TCR CDR3, the HTBI primer set was used. One entry per CDR3 protein results from TCRdb running MiXCR on the multiplex PCR reads. The sample consists of a few hundred thousand distinct CDR3 sequences, about 43% of them appearing once. Study-wide results and caveats: Ophthalmopathy was predicted by the model a median of approximately 6 months ahead of onset.

The sample taken for sequencing was peripheral blood or thyroid tissue (not recorded which). This chain uses TRBV7-8 with TRBJ1-2; 8 nucleotides agree with TRBD1. This receptor was identified in an adult woman with Graves' disease, either hyperthyroidism or ophthalmopathy (not recorded which). CDR3 in amino acids: CASSYTGTGDGYTF. DNA for the CDR3: TGTGCCAGCAGCTACACGGGGACAGGCGATGGCTACACCTTC.